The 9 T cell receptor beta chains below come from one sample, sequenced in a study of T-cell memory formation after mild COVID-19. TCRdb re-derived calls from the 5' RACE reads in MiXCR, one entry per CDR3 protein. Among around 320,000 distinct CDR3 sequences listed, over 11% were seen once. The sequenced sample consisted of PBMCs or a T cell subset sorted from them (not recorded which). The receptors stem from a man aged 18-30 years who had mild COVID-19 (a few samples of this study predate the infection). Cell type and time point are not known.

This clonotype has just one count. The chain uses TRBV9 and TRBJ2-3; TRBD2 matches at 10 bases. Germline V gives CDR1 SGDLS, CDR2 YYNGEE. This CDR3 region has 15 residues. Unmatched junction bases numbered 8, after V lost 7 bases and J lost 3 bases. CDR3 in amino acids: CASCESGGATDTQYF. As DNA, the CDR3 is TGTGCCAGCTGCGAGAGCGGGGGGGCGACAGATACGCAGTATTTT. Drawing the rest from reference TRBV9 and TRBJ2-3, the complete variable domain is DSGVTQTPKHLITATGQRVTLRCSPRSGDLSVYWYQQSLDQGLQFLIQYYNGEERAKGNILERFSAQQFPDLHSELNLSSLELGDSALYFCASCESGGATDTQYFGPGTRLTVL.

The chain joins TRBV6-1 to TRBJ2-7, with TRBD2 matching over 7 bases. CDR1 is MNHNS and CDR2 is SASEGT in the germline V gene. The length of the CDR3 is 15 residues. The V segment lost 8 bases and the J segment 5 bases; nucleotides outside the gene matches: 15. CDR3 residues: CASSPPRGIRDEQYV. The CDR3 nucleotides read TGTGCCAGCTCCCCTCCGCGGGGGATTAGGGACGAGCAGTACGTC.

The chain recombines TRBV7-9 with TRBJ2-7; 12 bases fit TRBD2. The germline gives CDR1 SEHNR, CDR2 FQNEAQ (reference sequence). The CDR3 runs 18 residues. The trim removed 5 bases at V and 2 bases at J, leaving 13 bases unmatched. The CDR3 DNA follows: TGTGCCAGCAGCCCCCCTGTTGCTAGCGGGGGGGCGCCCTACGAGCAGTACTTC. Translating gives CASSPPVASGGAPYEQYF.

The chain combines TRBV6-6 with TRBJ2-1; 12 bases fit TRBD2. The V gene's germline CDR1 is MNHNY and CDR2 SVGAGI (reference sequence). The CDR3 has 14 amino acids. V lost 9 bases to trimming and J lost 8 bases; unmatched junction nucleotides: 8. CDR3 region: CASLLAGGLDEQFF. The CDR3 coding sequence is TGTGCCAGTTTACTAGCGGGGGGCCTTGATGAGCAGTTCTTC.

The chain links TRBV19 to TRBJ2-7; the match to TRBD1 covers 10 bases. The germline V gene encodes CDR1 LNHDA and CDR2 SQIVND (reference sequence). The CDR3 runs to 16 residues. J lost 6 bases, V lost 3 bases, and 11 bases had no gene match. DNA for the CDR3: TGTGCCAGTAGTATCTGGACAGGGGGATTTGTTGGCGAGCAGTACTTC. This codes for CASSIWTGGFVGEQYF.

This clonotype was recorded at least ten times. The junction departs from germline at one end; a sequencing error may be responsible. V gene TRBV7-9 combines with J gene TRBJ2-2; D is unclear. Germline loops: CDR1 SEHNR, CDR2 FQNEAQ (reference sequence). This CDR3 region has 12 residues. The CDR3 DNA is TGCGCCAGCAGCCCCCGACCCGGGGAGCTGTTTTTT. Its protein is CASSPRPGELFF.

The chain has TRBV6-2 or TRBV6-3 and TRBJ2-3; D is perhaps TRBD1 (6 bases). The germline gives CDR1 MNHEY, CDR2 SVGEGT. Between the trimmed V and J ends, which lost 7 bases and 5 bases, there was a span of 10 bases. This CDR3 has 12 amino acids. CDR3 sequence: CASKRRGDTQYF. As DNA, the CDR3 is TGTGCCAGCAAGCGCAGGGGAGATACGCAGTATTTT.

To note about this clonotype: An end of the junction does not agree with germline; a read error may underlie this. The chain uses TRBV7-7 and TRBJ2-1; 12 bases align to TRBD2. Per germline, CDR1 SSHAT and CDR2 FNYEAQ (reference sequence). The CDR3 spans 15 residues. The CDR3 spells CASSFGLAGRDEQFF. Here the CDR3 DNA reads TGTGCTAGCAGCTTCGGACTAGCGGGGCGGGATGAGCAGTTCTTC.

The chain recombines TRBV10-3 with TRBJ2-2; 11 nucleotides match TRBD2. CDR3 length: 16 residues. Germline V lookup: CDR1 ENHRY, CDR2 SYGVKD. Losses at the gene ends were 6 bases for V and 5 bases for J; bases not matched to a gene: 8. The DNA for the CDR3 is TGTGCCATCAGGATTAGCGGGGGGGCCGCTACCGGGGAGCTGTTTTTT. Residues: CAIRISGGAATGELFF.